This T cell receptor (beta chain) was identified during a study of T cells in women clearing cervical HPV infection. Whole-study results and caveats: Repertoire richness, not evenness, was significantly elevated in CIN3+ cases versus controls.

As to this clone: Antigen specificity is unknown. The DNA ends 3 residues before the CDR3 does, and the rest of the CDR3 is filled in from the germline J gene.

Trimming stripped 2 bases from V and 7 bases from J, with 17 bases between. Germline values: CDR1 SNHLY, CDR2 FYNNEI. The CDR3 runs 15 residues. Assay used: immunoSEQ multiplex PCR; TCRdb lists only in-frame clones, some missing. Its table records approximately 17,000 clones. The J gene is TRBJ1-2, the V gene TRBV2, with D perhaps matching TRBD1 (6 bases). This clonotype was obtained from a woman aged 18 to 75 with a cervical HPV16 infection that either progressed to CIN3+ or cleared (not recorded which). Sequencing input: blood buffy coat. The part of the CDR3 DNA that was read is TGTGCCAGCAGTGAAAGGGGAGGGGGGGAGAGTGGC. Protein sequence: CASSERGGGESG. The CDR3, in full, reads CASSERGGGESGYTF.